A selection of T cell receptor beta chains follows, all from one sample in a study of T cells in Graves' hyperthyroidism and ophthalmopathy. TCRdb recomputed calls from the multiplex PCR reads with MiXCR, one row per CDR3 protein. The repertoire holds fewer than 800,000 distinct CDR3 sequences, with about 17% as singletons. Sequences were obtained from blood. The source of these receptors is a man younger than 35 with Graves' hyperthyroidism. CDR3s include the opening cysteine and the closing phenylalanine or tryptophan. A D gene is named only where the DNA matches it firmly. Clone size appears in some rows only: once, few, many, or a class for an expanded clone.

size: many; J: TRBJ2-3; D: NA; V: TRBV2; DNA: TGTGCCAGCAAGGAGCAAGAAGGAACAGATACGCAGTATTTT; CDR3: CASKEQEGTDTQYF
size: many; J: TRBJ1-6; D: NA; V: TRBV7-2; DNA: TGTGCCAGCAGCCCCCAGATCGTCGCCCCCCTCCACTTT; CDR3: CASSPQIVAPLHF
size: many; J: TRBJ2-1; D: NA; V: TRBV7-2; DNA: TGTGCCAGCAGCCCCCGACAGAGTTACAATGAGCAGTTCTTC; CDR3: CASSPRQSYNEQFF
size: many; J: TRBJ2-1; D: TRBD2; V: TRBV28; DNA: TGTGCCAGCAGCCGGACTAGCGGGATGGATGAGCAGTTCTTC; CDR3: CASSRTSGMDEQFF
size: NA; J: TRBJ2-7; D: NA; V: TRBV7-6; DNA: TGTGCCAGCAGCTTAGCGGAGGGGGCCTACGAGCAGTACTTC; CDR3: CASSLAEGAYEQYF
size: many; J: TRBJ2-7; D: NA; V: TRBV30; DNA: TGTGCCTGGAGTGTAGGTAGGGGACCCTACGAGCAGTACTTC; CDR3: CAWSVGRGPYEQYF
size: many; J: TRBJ2-2; D: NA; V: TRBV7-8; DNA: TGTGCCAGCAGCTCCTCCGGGACACTGGGCGGGGAGCTGTTTTTT; CDR3: CASSSSGTLGGELFF
size: many; J: TRBJ2-7; D: TRBD1; V: TRBV11-2; DNA: TGTGCCAGCACCCGGGACAGGGAATACGAGCAGTACTTC; CDR3: CASTRDREYEQYF
size: few; J: TRBJ1-4; D: NA; V: TRBV29-1; DNA: TGCAGCGTCGGCGGCGGCACAACTAATGAAAAACTGTTTTTT; CDR3: CSVGGGTTNEKLFF
size: few; J: TRBJ1-1; D: NA; V: TRBV19; DNA: TGTGCCAGTACGCAGGGACGGACTGAAGCTTTCTTT; CDR3: CASTQGRTEAFF
size: NA; J: TRBJ1-5; D: TRBD1; V: TRBV20-1; DNA: TGCAGTGCTTGGGACAGGGCCGCGGATAGCAATCAGCCCCAGCATTTT; CDR3: CSAWDRAADSNQPQHF
size: many; J: TRBJ1-5; D: NA; V: TRBV19; DNA: TGTGCCAGTAGTACGATAACAGGGTTTGGGAATCAGCCCCAGCATTTT; CDR3: CASSTITGFGNQPQHF
size: many; J: TRBJ2-1; D: TRBD2; V: TRBV11-2; DNA: TGTGCCAGCAGCTTGTTGGGGGAGGGCAATGAGCAGTTCTTC; CDR3: CASSLLGEGNEQFF
size: NA; J: TRBJ2-7; D: TRBD2; V: TRBV7-9; DNA: TGTGCCAGCAGCCCCCTTCCCACTAGCGACTCCTACGAGCAGTACTTC; CDR3: CASSPLPTSDSYEQYF
size: few; J: TRBJ1-3; D: TRBD1; V: TRBV12-5; DNA: TGTGCTAGTGGTTTGGGAACGACAGGGAGCTCTGGAAACACCATATATTTT; CDR3: CASGLGTTGSSGNTIYF
size: few; J: TRBJ2-7; D: TRBD2; V: TRBV14; DNA: TGTGCCAGCAGCCGAGAAAGGGCTAGCGGGTACTACGAGCAGTACTTC; CDR3: CASSRERASGYYEQYF
size: many; J: TRBJ2-3; D: NA; V: TRBV7-2; DNA: TGTGCCAGCCGCGGGCGTAGCACAGATACGCAGTATTTT; CDR3: CASRGRSTDTQYF
size: many; J: TRBJ2-7; D: NA; V: TRBV6-1; DNA: TGTGCCAGCTCTGGTGTTCACGAGCAGTACTTC; CDR3: CASSGVHEQYF
size: many; J: TRBJ2-3; D: NA; V: TRBV2; DNA: TGTGCCAGCACAGGGACACAGAGCACAGATACGCAGTATTTT; CDR3: CASTGTQSTDTQYF
size: NA; J: TRBJ1-4; D: NA; V: TRBV29-1; DNA: TGCAGCGCTCTGGGGGGACGGGGTGAAAAACTGTTTTTT; CDR3: CSALGGRGEKLFF
size: many; J: TRBJ1-6; D: TRBD1; V: TRBV6-2/TRBV6-3; DNA: TGTGCCAGCAGTTACCTCCATCGGACAGGGGGCTTCTCTTCACCCCTCCACTTT; CDR3: CASSYLHRTGGFSSPLHF
size: many; J: TRBJ2-7; D: NA; V: TRBV12-3/TRBV12-4; DNA: TGTGCCAGCAGTCGTACACGACTGGGCGAGCAGTACTTC; CDR3: CASSRTRLGEQYF
size: NA; J: TRBJ2-2; D: TRBD2; V: TRBV4-3; DNA: TGCGCCAGCAGCCAAGAAACTAGCGGAGGGCGAAGTAGCGGGGAGCTGTTTTTT; CDR3: CASSQETSGGRSSGELFF
size: few; J: TRBJ2-5; D: TRBD2; V: TRBV28; DNA: TGTGCCAGCTCGTCTCGGGGGGGTGGCCAAGAGACCCAGTACTTC; CDR3: CASSSRGGGQETQYF
size: few; J: TRBJ2-2; D: TRBD2; V: TRBV20-1; DNA: TGCAGTGCTAGAGTTGTTCGTGGGACTAGCGGAAGTACCGGGGAGCTGTTTTTT; CDR3: CSARVVRGTSGSTGELFF
size: NA; J: TRBJ1-4; D: TRBD1; V: TRBV7-8; DNA: TGTGCCAGCAGCTACCGGGACAGTAATGAAAAACTGTTTTTT; CDR3: CASSYRDSNEKLFF
size: few; J: TRBJ1-6; D: NA; V: TRBV6-1; DNA: TGTGCCAGCAAAACCAGGCCGGAGAATTCACCCCTCCACTTT; CDR3: CASKTRPENSPLHF
size: many; J: TRBJ2-7; D: NA; V: TRBV7-9; DNA: TGTGCCAGCAGTCCCGGGACTCTCTACGAGCAGTACTTC; CDR3: CASSPGTLYEQYF
size: NA; J: TRBJ2-3; D: NA; V: TRBV6-5; DNA: TGTGCCAGCAGTTACGAAGGTTACACAGATACGCAGTATTTT; CDR3: CASSYEGYTDTQYF
size: many; J: TRBJ1-4; D: NA; V: TRBV29-1; DNA: TGCAGCGTTGCGGAGGGTGTAGGGGAAAAACTGTTTTTT; CDR3: CSVAEGVGEKLFF
size: few; J: TRBJ2-4; D: TRBD1; V: TRBV6-1; DNA: TGTGCCAGCAACGGACAGGGGGTCGGGGCCAAAAACATTCAGTACTTC; CDR3: CASNGQGVGAKNIQYF
size: few; J: TRBJ2-3; D: NA; V: TRBV6-1; DNA: TGTGCCAGCAGTTCGAACTTGAATACGCAGTATTTT; CDR3: CASSSNLNTQYF
size: NA; J: TRBJ1-2; D: NA; V: TRBV9; DNA: TGTGCCAGCAGCGTAGAACAGGGCGGAGGCTACACCTTC; CDR3: CASSVEQGGGYTF
size: NA; J: TRBJ2-5; D: NA; V: TRBV29-1; DNA: TGCAGCGTTGAAGATTCTTGGGAGACCCAGTACTTC; CDR3: CSVEDSWETQYF
size: many; J: TRBJ2-7; D: NA; V: TRBV7-9; DNA: TGTGCCAGCAGCTTAGTCGCCGACAGACCCTACGAGCAGTACTTC; CDR3: CASSLVADRPYEQYF
size: NA; J: TRBJ1-2; D: NA; V: TRBV7-2; DNA: TGTGCCAGCAGCTTCGGGGACACCTTC; CDR3: CASSFGDTF
size: many; J: TRBJ1-1; D: NA; V: TRBV11-2; DNA: TGTGCCAGCAGCCACAGGGTGGAGGACACTGAAGCTTTCTTT; CDR3: CASSHRVEDTEAFF
size: NA; J: TRBJ2-2; D: NA; V: TRBV10-3; DNA: TGTGCCATCAGTGTAGGACCGCCCGGGGAGCTGTTTTTT; CDR3: CAISVGPPGELFF
size: NA; J: TRBJ2-1; D: NA; V: TRBV29-1; DNA: TGCAGCGTTGAGGGGGGCGGGAGAGAATCCTACAATGAGCAGTTCTTC; CDR3: CSVEGGGRESYNEQFF
size: many; J: TRBJ2-5; D: TRBD2; V: TRBV12-5; DNA: TGTGCTAGTGGTTTACTAGCGGGGGGGGAGACCCAGTACTTC; CDR3: CASGLLAGGETQYF
size: NA; J: TRBJ2-1; D: NA; V: TRBV4-3; DNA: TGCGCCAGCAGCCTATTAGCGTCCGATGAGCAGTTCTTC; CDR3: CASSLLASDEQFF
size: many; J: TRBJ2-1; D: NA; V: TRBV7-2; DNA: TGTGCCAGCAGCTTGAGGCTGAGGTCTAGCAATGAGCAGTTCTTC; CDR3: CASSLRLRSSNEQFF
size: few; J: TRBJ2-3; D: NA; V: TRBV5-4; DNA: TGTGCCAGCAGCTTGAGTCTAGGGCGCACAGATACGCAGTATTTT; CDR3: CASSLSLGRTDTQYF
size: many; J: TRBJ2-7; D: TRBD1; V: TRBV12-3/TRBV12-4; DNA: TGTGCCAGCAGTACAGGGACAGGGCTCTACTACGAGCAGTACTTC; CDR3: CASSTGTGLYYEQYF
size: many; J: TRBJ2-7; D: TRBD2; V: TRBV11-2; DNA: TGTGCCAGCAGCCCCACAGCGGGAGCGGGCTACGAGCAGTACTTC; CDR3: CASSPTAGAGYEQYF
size: few; J: TRBJ2-1; D: NA; V: TRBV12-3/TRBV12-4; DNA: TGTGCCAGCACCACGGGCTATCTCGGATATGAGCAGTTCTTC; CDR3: CASTTGYLGYEQFF
size: many; J: TRBJ2-5; D: NA; V: TRBV30; DNA: TGTGCCTGGAGTGTACTCGTCGGGGAGACCCAGTACTTC; CDR3: CAWSVLVGETQYF
size: many; J: TRBJ2-5; D: NA; V: TRBV12-3/TRBV12-4; DNA: TGTGCCAGCACCCCGGGACGGCAAGAGACCCAGTACTTC; CDR3: CASTPGRQETQYF
size: NA; J: TRBJ1-2; D: TRBD1; V: TRBV28; DNA: TGTGCCAGCAGTTACACAGGGGATAGAGGCTACACCTTC; CDR3: CASSYTGDRGYTF
size: many; J: TRBJ2-7; D: NA; V: TRBV28; DNA: TGTGCCAGCAGTACCAACGGGGGCTACGAGCAGTACTTC; CDR3: CASSTNGGYEQYF
size: many; J: TRBJ2-7; D: NA; V: TRBV20-1; DNA: TGCAGCGCTCCTAGCAGGAGTTCCTCCTACGAGCAGTACTTC; CDR3: CSAPSRSSSYEQYF
size: NA; J: TRBJ2-2; D: TRBD2; V: TRBV25-1; DNA: TGTGCCAGCAGTGTATTTAGCGGGAGCGGCGGGGAGCTGTTTTTT; CDR3: CASSVFSGSGGELFF
size: NA; J: TRBJ1-1; D: NA; V: TRBV19; DNA: TGTGCCAGTAGTATTGGAGGTAAATCCACTGAAGCTTTCTTT; CDR3: CASSIGGKSTEAFF
size: NA; J: TRBJ2-7; D: TRBD1; V: TRBV28; DNA: TGTGCCAGCCAGACAGGGTTCTACGAGCAGTACTTC; CDR3: CASQTGFYEQYF